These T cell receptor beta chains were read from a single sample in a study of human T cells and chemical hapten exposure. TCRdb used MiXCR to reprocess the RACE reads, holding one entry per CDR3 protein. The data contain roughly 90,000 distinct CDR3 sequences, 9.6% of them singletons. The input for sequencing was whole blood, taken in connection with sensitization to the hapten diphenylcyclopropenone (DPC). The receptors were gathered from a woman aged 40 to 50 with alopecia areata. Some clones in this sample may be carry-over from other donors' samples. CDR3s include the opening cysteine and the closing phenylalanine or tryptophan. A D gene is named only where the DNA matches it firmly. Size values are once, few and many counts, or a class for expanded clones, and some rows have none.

cdr3_aa: CASSRSHEQYF; cdr3_nt: TGTGCCAGCAGTCGGTCCCACGAGCAGTACTTC; v_call: TRBV25-1; clone_size: many; cdr3_length: 11; j_call: TRBJ2-7; d_call: NA
cdr3_aa: CASSQGAGGPTDTQYF; cdr3_nt: TGTGCCAGCAGCCAAGGAGCGGGGGGGCCCACAGATACGCAGTATTTT; v_call: TRBV3-1; clone_size: few; cdr3_length: 16; j_call: TRBJ2-3; d_call: TRBD2
cdr3_aa: CAYGQGSGPYYEQYF; cdr3_nt: TGTGCATACGGACAGGGGAGCGGTCCTTACTACGAGCAGTACTTC; v_call: TRBV30; clone_size: NA; cdr3_length: 15; j_call: TRBJ2-7; d_call: TRBD1
cdr3_aa: CASSQGWGNTGELFF; cdr3_nt: TGCGCCAGCAGCCAAGGATGGGGGAACACCGGGGAGCTGTTTTTT; v_call: TRBV4-1; clone_size: NA; cdr3_length: 15; j_call: TRBJ2-2; d_call: NA
cdr3_aa: CASSPGTGWAQPQHF; cdr3_nt: TGTGCCAGCAGCCCCGGGACAGGGTGGGCTCAGCCCCAGCATTTT; v_call: TRBV6-2/TRBV6-3; clone_size: few; cdr3_length: 15; j_call: TRBJ1-5; d_call: TRBD1
cdr3_aa: CASSLNPTAGTEAFF; cdr3_nt: TGTGCCAGCAGCTTAAACCCCACGGCAGGCACTGAAGCTTTCTTT; v_call: TRBV11-2; clone_size: many; cdr3_length: 15; j_call: TRBJ1-1; d_call: NA
cdr3_aa: CSASSGSTDTQYF; cdr3_nt: TGCAGTGCTAGTAGTGGGAGCACAGATACGCAGTATTTT; v_call: TRBV20-1; clone_size: many; cdr3_length: 13; j_call: TRBJ2-3; d_call: NA
cdr3_aa: CAFTTPDSYTF; cdr3_nt: TGTGCTTTTACAACCCCAGACAGTTACACCTTC; v_call: TRBV2; clone_size: many; cdr3_length: 11; j_call: TRBJ1-2; d_call: NA
cdr3_aa: CVTSTSGGTNYGYTF; cdr3_nt: TGTGTCACCAGTACCTCTGGGGGAACTAACTATGGCTACACCTTC; v_call: TRBV24-1; clone_size: NA; cdr3_length: 15; j_call: TRBJ1-2; d_call: NA
cdr3_aa: CASTTTVDRGTYEQYF; cdr3_nt: TGTGCCAGTACTACAACAGTCGACAGGGGGACCTACGAGCAGTACTTC; v_call: TRBV19; clone_size: few; cdr3_length: 16; j_call: TRBJ2-7; d_call: TRBD1
cdr3_aa: CSATPGALSYEQYF; cdr3_nt: TGCAGTGCCACGCCGGGGGCCCTCTCCTACGAGCAGTACTTC; v_call: TRBV20-1; clone_size: many; cdr3_length: 14; j_call: TRBJ2-7; d_call: NA
cdr3_aa: CASSLGGPLYGYTF; cdr3_nt: TGTGCCAGCAGTTTAGGGGGACCCCTCTATGGCTACACCTTC; v_call: TRBV12-3/TRBV12-4; clone_size: few; cdr3_length: 14; j_call: TRBJ1-2; d_call: NA
cdr3_aa: CATSDLTSGGAKNEQFF; cdr3_nt: TGTGCCACCAGTGACCTAACTAGCGGGGGGGCCAAGAATGAGCAGTTCTTC; v_call: TRBV24-1; clone_size: many; cdr3_length: 17; j_call: TRBJ2-1; d_call: TRBD2
cdr3_aa: CASKTGGTDTQYF; cdr3_nt: TGTGCCAGCAAGACAGGGGGGACAGATACGCAGTATTTT; v_call: TRBV28; clone_size: many; cdr3_length: 13; j_call: TRBJ2-3; d_call: TRBD1
cdr3_aa: CASSLVDNPWGSPLHF; cdr3_nt: TGTGCCAGCAGCTTAGTAGACAACCCCTGGGGTTCACCCCTCCACTTT; v_call: TRBV7-2; clone_size: many; cdr3_length: 16; j_call: TRBJ1-6; d_call: NA
cdr3_aa: CASSYGTGAGTGNQPQHF; cdr3_nt: TGTGCCAGCAGCTACGGGACAGGAGCAGGTACGGGCAATCAGCCCCAGCATTTT; v_call: TRBV5-6; clone_size: many; cdr3_length: 18; j_call: TRBJ1-5; d_call: TRBD1
cdr3_aa: CASSQDPLGRGKDEQFF; cdr3_nt: TGCGCCAGCAGCCAGGACCCTCTGGGGAGGGGAAAGGATGAGCAGTTCTTC; v_call: TRBV4-3; clone_size: many; cdr3_length: 17; j_call: TRBJ2-1; d_call: TRBD2
cdr3_aa: CSVSATHGGGYNEQFF; cdr3_nt: TGCAGCGTTTCCGCTACCCATGGCGGGGGGTACAATGAGCAGTTCTTC; v_call: TRBV29-1; clone_size: many; cdr3_length: 16; j_call: TRBJ2-1; d_call: TRBD2
cdr3_aa: CACGTPNTEAFF; cdr3_nt: TGTGCCTGCGGGACACCTAACACTGAAGCTTTCTTT; v_call: TRBV6-2/TRBV6-3; clone_size: few; cdr3_length: 12; j_call: TRBJ1-1; d_call: NA
cdr3_aa: CASSQVDRGGGYTF; cdr3_nt: TGTGCCAGCAGCCAAGTCGACAGGGGAGGGGGCTACACCTTC; v_call: TRBV4-2; clone_size: many; cdr3_length: 14; j_call: TRBJ1-2; d_call: TRBD1
cdr3_aa: CASHLRYTSGANVLTF; cdr3_nt: TGTGCCAGTCACCTAAGGTATACCTCTGGGGCCAACGTCCTGACTTTC; v_call: TRBV19; clone_size: NA; cdr3_length: 16; j_call: TRBJ2-6; d_call: NA
cdr3_aa: CSVGPRDSRPSNEQFF; cdr3_nt: TGCAGCGTGGGTCCCCGGGACAGCCGTCCGTCCAATGAGCAGTTCTTC; v_call: TRBV29-1; clone_size: many; cdr3_length: 16; j_call: TRBJ2-1; d_call: TRBD1
cdr3_aa: CASSPSGEVHQPQHF; cdr3_nt: TGCGCCAGCAGCCCCTCGGGCGAAGTGCATCAGCCCCAGCATTTT; v_call: TRBV5-1; clone_size: NA; cdr3_length: 15; j_call: TRBJ1-5; d_call: NA